This T cell receptor (beta chain) emerged from a study of T cell responses to AZD1222 COVID-19 vaccine. The V gene's germline CDR1 is SGHTA and CDR2 FQGNSA. V lost 6 bases, J lost 3 bases, and 16 bases lay in between. The CDR3 has 15 residues. The repertoire was sequenced with immunoSEQ multiplex PCR; TCRdb's copy has only in-frame clones and lacks some. The table shows over 120,000 clones, with around 85% occurring only once. The rearrangement uses TRBV7-2 and TRBJ2-3; the D gene is possibly TRBD2 (6 bases). The starting material was peripheral blood, obtained on day 0 of AZD1222 vaccination. This TCR came from an adult in good health. The CDR3 is CASRDGTRSTDTQYF. The CDR3 DNA follows: TGTGCCAGCAGAGACGGGACTCGATCTACAGATACGCAGTATTTT.